This TCR beta chain comes out of a study of T cells in Graves' hyperthyroidism and ophthalmopathy. It was RNA transcripts that yielded the amplified TCR beta CDR3 regions. Primed by the HTBI set, a first-round RT-PCR was run on the TCR CDR3. TCRdb recomputed calls from the multiplex PCR reads with MiXCR, one row per CDR3 protein. Here the sample spans about 98,000 distinct CDR3 sequences, roughly 40% being singletons. This clonotype was seen repeatedly, ten times or more. Trimming left V 6 bases short and J 4 bases short, with 13 bases between. CDR3 length: 13 residues. The germline CDR1 and CDR2 sequences are DFQATT and SNEGSKA (reference sequence).

The chain links TRBV20-1 to TRBJ1-5; no clear D gene. The TCR was taken from a woman between 25 and 40 years old with Graves' hyperthyroidism. What was sequenced was peripheral blood or thyroid tissue (not recorded which). The CDR3 sequence: CSAPVGKNQPQHF. The CDR3, as DNA: TGCAGTGCCCCGGTAGGGAAGAATCAGCCCCAGCATTTT.